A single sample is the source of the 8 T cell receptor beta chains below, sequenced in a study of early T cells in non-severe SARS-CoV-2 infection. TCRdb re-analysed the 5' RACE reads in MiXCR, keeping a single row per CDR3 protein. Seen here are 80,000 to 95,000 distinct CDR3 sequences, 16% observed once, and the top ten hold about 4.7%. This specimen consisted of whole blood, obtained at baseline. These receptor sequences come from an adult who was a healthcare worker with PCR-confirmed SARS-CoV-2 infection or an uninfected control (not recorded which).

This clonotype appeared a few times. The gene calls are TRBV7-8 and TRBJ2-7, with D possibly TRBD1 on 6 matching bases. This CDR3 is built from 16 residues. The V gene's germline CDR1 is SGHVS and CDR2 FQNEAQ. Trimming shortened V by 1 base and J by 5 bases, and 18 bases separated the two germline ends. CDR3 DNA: TGTGCCAGCAGCTTAGTGAGCCCCAGGGGTGGCCACGAGCAGTACTTC. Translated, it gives CASSLVSPRGGHEQYF.

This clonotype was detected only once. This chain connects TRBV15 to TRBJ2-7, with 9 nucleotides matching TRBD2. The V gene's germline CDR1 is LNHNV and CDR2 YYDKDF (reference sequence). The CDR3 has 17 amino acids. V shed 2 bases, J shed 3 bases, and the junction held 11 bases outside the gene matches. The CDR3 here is CATSRLDAGGRVYEQYF. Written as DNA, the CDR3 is TGTGCCACCAGCAGATTAGATGCGGGCGGGAGGGTCTACGAGCAGTACTTC.

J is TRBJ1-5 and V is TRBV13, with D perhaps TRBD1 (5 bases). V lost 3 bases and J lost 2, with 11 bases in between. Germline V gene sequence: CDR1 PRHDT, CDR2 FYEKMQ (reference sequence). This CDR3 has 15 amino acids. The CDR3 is CASSLGPRRNQPQHF. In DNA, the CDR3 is TGTGCCAGCAGCTTGGGGCCAAGGCGCAATCAGCCCCAGCATTTT.

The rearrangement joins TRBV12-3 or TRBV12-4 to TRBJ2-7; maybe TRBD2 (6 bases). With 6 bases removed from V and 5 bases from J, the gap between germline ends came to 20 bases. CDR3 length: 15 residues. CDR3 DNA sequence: TGTGCCAGCAGCCCCATCGGTGGGGGGACCAACGAGCAGTACTTC. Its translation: CASSPIGGGTNEQYF.

The CDR3 nucleotides are TGTGCCAGCGACACAGGGATTTGGACTGAAGCTTTCTTT. It is translated as CASDTGIWTEAFF. J is TRBJ1-1 and V is TRBV12-3 or TRBV12-4, with D possibly matching TRBD1 (6 bases). The V gene lost 8 bases and the J gene lost 5 bases, with 15 bases spanning the gap. The CDR3 runs to 13 residues.

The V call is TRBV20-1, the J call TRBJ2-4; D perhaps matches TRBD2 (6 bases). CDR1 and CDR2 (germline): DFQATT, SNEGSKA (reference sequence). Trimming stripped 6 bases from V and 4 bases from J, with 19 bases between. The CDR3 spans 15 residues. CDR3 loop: CSAVGGPSLKNIQYF. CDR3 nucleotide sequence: TGCAGTGCCGTAGGAGGGCCCAGTCTGAAAAACATTCAGTACTTC.

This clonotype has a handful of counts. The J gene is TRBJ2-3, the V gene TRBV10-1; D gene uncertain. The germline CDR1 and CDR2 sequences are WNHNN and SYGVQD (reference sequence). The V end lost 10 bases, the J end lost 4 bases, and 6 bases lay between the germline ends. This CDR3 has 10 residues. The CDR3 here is CANMPDTQYF. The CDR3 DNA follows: TGCGCCAACATGCCAGATACGCAGTATTTT.

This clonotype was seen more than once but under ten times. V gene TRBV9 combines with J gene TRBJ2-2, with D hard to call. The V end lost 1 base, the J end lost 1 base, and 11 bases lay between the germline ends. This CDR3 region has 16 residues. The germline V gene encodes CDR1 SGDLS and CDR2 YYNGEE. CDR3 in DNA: TGTGCCAGCAGCGTACGAGAAGTTTTGAACACCGGGGAGCTGTTTTTT. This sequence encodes CASSVREVLNTGELFF.